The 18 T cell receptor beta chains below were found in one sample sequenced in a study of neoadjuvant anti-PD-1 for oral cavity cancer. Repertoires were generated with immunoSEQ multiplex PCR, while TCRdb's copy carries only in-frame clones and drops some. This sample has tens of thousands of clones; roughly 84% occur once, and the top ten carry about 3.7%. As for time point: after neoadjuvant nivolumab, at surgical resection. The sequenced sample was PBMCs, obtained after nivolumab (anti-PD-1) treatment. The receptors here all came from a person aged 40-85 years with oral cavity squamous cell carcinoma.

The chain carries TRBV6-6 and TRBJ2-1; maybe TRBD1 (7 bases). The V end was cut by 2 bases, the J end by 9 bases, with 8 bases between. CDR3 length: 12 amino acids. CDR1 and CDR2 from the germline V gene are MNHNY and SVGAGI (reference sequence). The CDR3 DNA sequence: TGTGCCAGCAGTTACCAGGGGGGTGAGCAGTTCTTC. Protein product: CASSYQGGEQFF.

In DNA form, the CDR3 reads TGTGCCAGCAGCTCAGGGATATTCACTGAAGCTTTCTTT. It translates to CASSSGIFTEAFF. V usage is TRBV6-5 and J usage is TRBJ1-1, with D perhaps TRBD1 (5 bases). The CDR3 spans 13 residues. CDR1 MNHEY and CDR2 SVGAGI come from the germline V gene. The V end was cut by 6 bases, the J end by 4 bases, with 12 bases between.

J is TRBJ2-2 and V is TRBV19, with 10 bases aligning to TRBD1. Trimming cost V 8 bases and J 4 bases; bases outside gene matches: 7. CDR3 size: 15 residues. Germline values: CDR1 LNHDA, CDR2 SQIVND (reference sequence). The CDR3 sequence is CASPDRGRVTGELFF. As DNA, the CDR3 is TGTGCCAGTCCCGACAGGGGGCGCGTCACCGGGGAGCTGTTTTTT.

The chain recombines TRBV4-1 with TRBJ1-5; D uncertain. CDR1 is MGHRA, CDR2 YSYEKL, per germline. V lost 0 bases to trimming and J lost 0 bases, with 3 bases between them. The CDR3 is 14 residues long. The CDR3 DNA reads TGCGCCAGCAGCCAAGATGGTAGCAATCAGCCCCAGCATTTT. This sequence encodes CASSQDGSNQPQHF.

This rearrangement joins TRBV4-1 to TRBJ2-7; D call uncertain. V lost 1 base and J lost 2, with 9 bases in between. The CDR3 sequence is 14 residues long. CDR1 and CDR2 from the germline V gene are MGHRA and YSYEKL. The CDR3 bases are TGCGCCAGCAGCCAAGGTCCTCGCACCTACGAGCAGTACTTC. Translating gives CASSQGPRTYEQYF.

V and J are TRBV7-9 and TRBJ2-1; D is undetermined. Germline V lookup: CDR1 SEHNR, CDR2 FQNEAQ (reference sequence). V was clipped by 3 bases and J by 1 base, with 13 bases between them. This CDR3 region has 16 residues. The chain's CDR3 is CASSLVIAASYNEQFF. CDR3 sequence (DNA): TGTGCCAGCAGCTTGGTCATAGCTGCATCCTACAATGAGCAGTTCTTC. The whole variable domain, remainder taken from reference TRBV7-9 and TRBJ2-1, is DTGVSQNPRHKITKRGQNVTFRCDPISEHNRLYWYRQTLGQGPEFLTYFQNEAQLEKSRLLSDRFSAERPKGSFSTLEIQRTEQGDSAMYLCASSLVIAASYNEQFFGPGTRLTVL.

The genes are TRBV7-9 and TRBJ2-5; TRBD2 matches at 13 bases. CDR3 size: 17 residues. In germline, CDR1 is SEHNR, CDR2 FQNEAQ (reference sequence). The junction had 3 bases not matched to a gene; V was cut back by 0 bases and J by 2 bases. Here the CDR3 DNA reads TGTGCCAGCAGCTTAGCTGGGGGACTAGCGGGGCAAGAGACCCAGTACTTC. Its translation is CASSLAGGLAGQETQYF.

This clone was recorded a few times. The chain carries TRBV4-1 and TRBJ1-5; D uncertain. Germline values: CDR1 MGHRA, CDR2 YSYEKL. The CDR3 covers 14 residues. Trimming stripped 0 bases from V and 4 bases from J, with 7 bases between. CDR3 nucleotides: TGCGCCAGCAGCCAAGATTCGCTGAATCAGCCCCAGCATTTT. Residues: CASSQDSLNQPQHF.

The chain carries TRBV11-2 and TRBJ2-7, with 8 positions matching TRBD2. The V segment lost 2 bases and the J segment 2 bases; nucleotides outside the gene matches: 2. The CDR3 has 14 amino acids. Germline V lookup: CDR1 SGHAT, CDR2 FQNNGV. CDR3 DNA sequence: TGTGCCAGCAGCTTAACTAGCGGAGCCTACGAGCAGTACTTC. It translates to CASSLTSGAYEQYF. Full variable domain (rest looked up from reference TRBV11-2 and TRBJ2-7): EAGVAQSPRYKIIEKRQSVAFWCNPISGHATLYWYQQILGQGPKLLIQFQNNGVVDDSQLPKDRFSAERLKGVDSTLKIQPAKLEDSAVYLCASSLTSGAYEQYFGPGTRLTVT.

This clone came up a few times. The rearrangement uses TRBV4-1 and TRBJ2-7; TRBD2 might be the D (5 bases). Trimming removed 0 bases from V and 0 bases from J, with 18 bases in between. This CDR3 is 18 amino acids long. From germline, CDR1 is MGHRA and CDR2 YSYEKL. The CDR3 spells CASSQEVPREANSYEQYF. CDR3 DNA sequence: TGCGCCAGCAGCCAAGAGGTTCCGAGGGAAGCCAACTCCTACGAGCAGTACTTC.

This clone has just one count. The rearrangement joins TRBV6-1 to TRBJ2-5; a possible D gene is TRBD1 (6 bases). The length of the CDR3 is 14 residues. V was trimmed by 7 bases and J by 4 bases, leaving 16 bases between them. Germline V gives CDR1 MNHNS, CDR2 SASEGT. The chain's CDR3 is CASITRGLRETQYF. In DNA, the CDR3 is TGTGCCAGCATCACCAGGGGTTTACGAGAGACCCAGTACTTC.

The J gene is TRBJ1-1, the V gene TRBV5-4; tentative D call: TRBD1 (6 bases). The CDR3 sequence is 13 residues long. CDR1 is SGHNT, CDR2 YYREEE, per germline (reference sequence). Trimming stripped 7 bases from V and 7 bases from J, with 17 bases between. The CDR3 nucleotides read TGTGCCAGCTCCCAGGGGCCCGGAATTGAAGCTTTCTTT. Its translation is CASSQGPGIEAFF.

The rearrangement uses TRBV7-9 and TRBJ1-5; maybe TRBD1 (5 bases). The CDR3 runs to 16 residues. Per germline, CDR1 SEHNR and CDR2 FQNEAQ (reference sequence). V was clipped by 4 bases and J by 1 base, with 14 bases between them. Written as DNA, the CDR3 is TGTGCCAGCAGCTACTGGGGGGTAGGGAGCAATCAGCCCCAGCATTTT. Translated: CASSYWGVGSNQPQHF.

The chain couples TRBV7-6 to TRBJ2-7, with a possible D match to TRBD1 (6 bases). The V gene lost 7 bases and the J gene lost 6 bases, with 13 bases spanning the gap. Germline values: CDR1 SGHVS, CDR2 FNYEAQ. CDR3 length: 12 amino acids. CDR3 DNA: TGTGCCAGCAACTCAGGGGTAGGCGAGCAGTACTTC. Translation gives CASNSGVGEQYF. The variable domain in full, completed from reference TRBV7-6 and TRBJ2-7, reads GAGVSQSPRYKVTKRGQDVALRCDPISGHVSLYWYRQALGQGPEFLTYFNYEAQQDKSGLPNDRFSAERPEGSISTLTIQRTEQRDSAMYRCASNSGVGEQYFGPGTRLTVT.

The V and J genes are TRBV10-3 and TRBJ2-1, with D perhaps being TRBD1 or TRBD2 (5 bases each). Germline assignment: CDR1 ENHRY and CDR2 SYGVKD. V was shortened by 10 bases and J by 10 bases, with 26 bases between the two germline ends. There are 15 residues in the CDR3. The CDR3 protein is CATNEPGTLNGEQFF. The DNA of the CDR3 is TGTGCCACCAACGAGCCCGGGACCCTCAATGGAGAGCAGTTCTTC.

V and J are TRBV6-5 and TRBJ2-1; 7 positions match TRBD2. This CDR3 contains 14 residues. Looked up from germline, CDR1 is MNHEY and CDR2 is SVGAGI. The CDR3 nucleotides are TGTGCTCAGGGCCCGAGGGCGGGAGAACATGAGCAGTTCTTC. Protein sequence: CAQGPRAGEHEQFF.

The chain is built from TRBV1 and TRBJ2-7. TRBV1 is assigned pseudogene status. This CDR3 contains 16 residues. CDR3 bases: TGCACCAGCAGCCAAGATTGGGGGACCCTCTCCTACGAGCAGTACTTC. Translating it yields CTSSQDWGTLSYEQYF.

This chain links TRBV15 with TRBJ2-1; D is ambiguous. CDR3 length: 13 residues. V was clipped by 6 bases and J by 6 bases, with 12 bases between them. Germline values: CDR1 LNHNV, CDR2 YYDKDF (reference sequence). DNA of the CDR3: TGTGCCACCAGTGCAGGATATCCCAATGAGCAGTTCTTC. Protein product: CATSAGYPNEQFF.